Listed here are 24 T cell receptor beta chains from one sample, sequenced in a study of blood T cell repertoires in COVID-19. Repertoires were generated with immunoSEQ multiplex PCR, while TCRdb's copy carries only in-frame clones and drops some. Counted here are about 130,000 clones, around three quarters occurring once; the ten biggest clones make up 30% to 45%. Sequenced sample: peripheral blood. Receptors originate from a man aged 40-50 years with active or convalescent COVID-19.

CDR3 sequence reads: CAWDYRAGYTF. The CDR3 DNA reads as TGTGCCTGGGACTACAGGGCCGGCTACACCTTC. This sequence joins TRBV30 and TRBJ1-2; D is perhaps TRBD1 (6 bases). CDR3 length: 11 amino acids. V dropped 5 bases and J dropped 8 bases, with 12 bases sitting between them. Looked up from germline, CDR1 is GTSNPN and CDR2 is SVGIG (reference sequence).

The gene calls are TRBV5-6 and TRBJ2-2; a weak D match, TRBD1 (6 bases). The V gene lost 1 base and the J gene lost 0 bases, with 10 bases spanning the gap. The CDR3 covers 16 residues. Germline assignment: CDR1 SGHDT and CDR2 YYEEEE. CDR3 bases: TGTGCCAGCAGCTTGTTTGACAGGTCGAACACCGGGGAGCTGTTTTTT. It is translated as CASSLFDRSNTGELFF. The entire variable domain, with the rest obtained from reference TRBV5-6 and TRBJ2-2, is as follows: DAGVTQSPTHLIKTRGQQVTLRCSPKSGHDTVSWYQQALGQGPQFIFQYYEEEERQRGNFPDRFSGHQFPNYSSELNVNALLLGDSALYLCASSLFDRSNTGELFFGEGSRLTVL.

The chain carries TRBV10-2 and TRBJ1-1; D might be TRBD1 (6 bases). The V gene lost 6 bases and the J gene lost 4 bases, with 15 bases spanning the gap. Germline lookup yields CDR1 WSHSY and CDR2 SAAADI. This CDR3 spans 14 amino acids. This chain's CDR3 is CASSEQGMGTEAFF. For the CDR3, the DNA is TGCGCCAGCAGCGAACAGGGAATGGGCACTGAAGCTTTCTTT.

The rearrangement uses TRBV19 and TRBJ1-2, with D perhaps TRBD1 (5 bases). The CDR3 runs to 14 residues. The V gene's germline CDR1 is LNHDA and CDR2 SQIVND (reference sequence). The V gene lost 3 bases and the J gene lost 2 bases, with 10 bases spanning the gap. This CDR3 reads CASSIPTENYGYTF. Written as DNA, the CDR3 is TGTGCCAGTAGTATCCCGACAGAAAACTATGGCTACACCTTC.

The gene calls are TRBV28 and TRBJ1-1, with D hard to call. The germline V gene has CDR1 MDHEN and CDR2 SYDVKM. The CDR3 spans 14 residues. Trimming took 2 bases from V and 4 from J, leaving 11 bases between them. CDR3 residues: CASSLALRSTEAFF. CDR3 coding DNA: TGTGCCAGCAGTTTAGCCCTAAGGAGCACTGAAGCTTTCTTT.

This clone was counted only a few times. The J gene is TRBJ1-5, the V gene TRBV7-2; TRBD1 is a possible D gene (5 bases). The CDR3 sequence is 14 residues long. Trimming removed 4 bases at V and 2 bases at J, with 9 bases between. Germline values: CDR1 SGHTA, CDR2 FQGNSA. CDR3 sequence reads: CASSSAGGNQPQHF. In DNA form, the CDR3 reads TGTGCCAGCAGCTCGGCGGGGGGCAATCAGCCCCAGCATTTT.

V usage is TRBV5-5 and J usage is TRBJ2-3, with 15 bases identical to TRBD2. The CDR3 loop spans 15 amino acids. Germline CDR1 SGHKS, CDR2 YYEKEE (reference sequence). V trimming: 4 bases; J trimming: 6 bases; junction bases outside the gene matches: 3. CDR3 nucleotides: TGTGCCAGCAGCAGGACTAGCGGGAGGGTGGATACGCAGTATTTT. It is translated as CASSRTSGRVDTQYF.

The chain uses TRBV28 and TRBJ1-4; D ambiguous. The CDR3 contains 18 residues. The germline V gene has CDR1 MDHEN and CDR2 SYDVKM. V was trimmed by 6 bases and J by 4 bases, leaving 24 bases between them. Here the CDR3 reads CASSLSFLMGANNEKLFF. The CDR3 bases are TGTGCCAGCAGCTTAAGCTTCCTGATGGGCGCGAATAATGAAAAACTGTTTTTT.

V gene TRBV6-2 or TRBV6-3 combines with J gene TRBJ1-6, with 7 bases matching TRBD1. Trimming cost V 3 bases and J 7 bases; bases outside gene matches: 12. The CDR3 runs 17 residues. Germline loops: CDR1 MNHEY, CDR2 SVGEGT. The CDR3 sequence: CASSYWSTGTANSPLHF. CDR3 coding DNA: TGTGCCAGCAGTTATTGGTCAACCGGGACAGCAAATTCACCCCTCCACTTT.

The chain recombines TRBV30 with TRBJ2-2; a possible D gene is TRBD1 (5 bases). Germline lookup yields CDR1 GTSNPN and CDR2 SVGIG (reference sequence). This CDR3 spans 14 amino acids. Trimming pared 0 bases from V and 5 bases from J, leaving 10 bases between. Here the CDR3 DNA reads TGTGCCTGGAGTGTAACCCAGGGAACCGGGGAGCTGTTTTTT. It is translated as CAWSVTQGTGELFF.

The rearrangement joins TRBV6-5 to TRBJ1-6, with D possibly TRBD1 on 6 matching bases. The germline gives CDR1 MNHEY, CDR2 SVGAGI. CDR3 length: 16 amino acids. The ends were cut back, 3 bases at V and 7 bases at J, with 16 bases in the middle. CDR3 region: CASSYRQDSRNSPLHF. DNA of the CDR3: TGTGCCAGCAGTTATCGCCAGGACAGCAGAAATTCACCCCTCCACTTT.

This clone was counted a few times. The chain combines TRBV7-3 with TRBJ2-1, with 7 positions matching TRBD1. Germline values: CDR1 SGHTA, CDR2 FQGTGA. J was trimmed by 0 bases and V by 5 bases; bases with no gene match: 4. The CDR3 is 15 residues long. The CDR3 sequence is CASSPTGNSYNEQFF. Here the CDR3 DNA reads TGTGCCAGCAGCCCGACAGGGAACTCCTACAATGAGCAGTTCTTC.

There are a few counts of this clone. This chain joins TRBV4-2 and TRBJ2-1, with 7 nucleotides matching TRBD2. V was pared by 1 base and J by 1 base, with 4 bases of the junction left unmatched. This CDR3 comprises 16 residues. Germline CDR1 reads LGHNA; CDR2 reads YNFKEQ. For the CDR3, the DNA is TGTGCCAGCAGCCAAGGCCCAGCGGGGTCCTACAATGAGCAGTTCTTC. Protein sequence: CASSQGPAGSYNEQFF.

Here the CDR3 reads CASSQKGGASVKGNTIYF. In nucleotides, the CDR3 is TGTGCCAGCAGCCAAAAGGGGGGGGCCAGTGTAAAAGGAAACACCATATATTTT. The chain combines TRBV3-1 (or the pseudogene TRBV3-2) with TRBJ1-3, with D possibly TRBD1 on 6 matching bases. V lost 2 bases, J lost 4 bases, and 21 bases lay in between. From germline, CDR1 is LGHDT and CDR2 YNNKEL (reference sequence). The CDR3 length is 18 residues.

This clone was detected once. The rearrangement joins TRBV14 to TRBJ1-1, with D uncertain. This CDR3 is built from 14 residues. V gave up 5 bases and J gave up 5 bases, with 15 bases separating them. Per the germline V gene, CDR1 is SGHDN and CDR2 is FVKESK. CDR3 sequence reads: CASSKQPGGTEAFF. For the CDR3, the DNA is TGTGCCAGCAGCAAACAACCTGGCGGGACTGAAGCTTTCTTT.

This sequence joins TRBV10-3 and TRBJ1-4, with a weak D call TRBD1 (5 bases). The CDR3 runs to 13 residues. Germline lookup yields CDR1 ENHRY and CDR2 SYGVKD. Deletions cut 6 bases from V and 8 bases from J, with 13 bases between. In nucleotides, the CDR3 is TGTGCCATCAGCTCGCCGGGGGGGGAAAAACTGTTTTTT. It specifies CAISSPGGEKLFF.

This clone has a handful of counts. The rearrangement uses TRBV19 and TRBJ1-2, with 12 bases identical to TRBD1. Germline trimming cut 4 bases from V and 5 bases from J; bases unmatched to any gene: 5. This CDR3 is built from 15 residues. Germline values: CDR1 LNHDA, CDR2 SQIVND (reference sequence). Here the CDR3 reads CASSTGTGGRYGYTF. The CDR3 DNA is TGTGCCAGTAGTACGGGGACAGGGGGCCGGTATGGCTACACCTTC. Full variable domain (outside the CDR3, taken from reference TRBV19 and TRBJ1-2): DGGITQSPKYLFRKEGQNVTLSCEQNLNHDAMYWYRQDPGQGLRLIYYSQIVNDFQKGDIAEGYSVSREKKESFPLTVTSAQKNPTAFYLCASSTGTGGRYGYTFGSGTRLTVV.

This clone appeared a few times. The genes are TRBV11-3 and TRBJ1-1, with D unclear. Germline CDR1 reads SGHNT; CDR2 reads YENEEA. This CDR3 has 14 amino acids. Trimming removed 0 bases at V and 4 bases at J, with 9 bases between. The CDR3: CASSLEYSGTEAFF. The CDR3, as DNA: TGTGCCAGCAGCTTAGAGTACAGCGGCACTGAAGCTTTCTTT.

This clone was seen more than once but under ten times. J is TRBJ2-3 and V is TRBV29-1, with D possibly matching TRBD1 (6 bases). CDR3 length: 11 residues. The germline gives CDR1 SQVTM, CDR2 ANQGSEA. The V end was cut by 8 bases, the J end by 6 bases, with 12 bases between. CDR3 nucleotides: TGCAGCAAACAGGGAAGCGATACGCAGTATTTT. Residues: CSKQGSDTQYF.

The chain carries TRBV7-9 and TRBJ1-2; TRBD1 might be the D (6 bases). The CDR3 contains 15 residues. V lost 5 bases to trimming and J lost 8 bases, with 21 bases between them. Germline CDR1 is SEHNR and CDR2 is FQNEAQ (reference sequence). CDR3 sequence: CASSASELTGYGYTF. The CDR3 region has the DNA TGTGCCAGCAGCGCGAGCGAATTAACAGGGTACGGCTACACCTTC.

This chain connects TRBV27 to TRBJ1-6, with D hard to call. Germline CDR1 MNHEY, CDR2 SMNVEV (reference sequence). Trimming cost V 1 base and J 9 bases, with 13 bases left between them. The CDR3 has 15 amino acids. The CDR3 region has the DNA TGTGCCAGCAGTTTATTGAGGAATTCGGTTTCACCCCTCCACTTT. It yields the protein CASSLLRNSVSPLHF.

The chain links TRBV2 to TRBJ2-7, with D tentatively TRBD2 (7 bases). The CDR3 has 14 residues. With 7 bases removed from V and 3 bases from J, the gap between germline ends came to 16 bases. From germline, CDR1 is SNHLY and CDR2 FYNNEI. The CDR3 bases are TGTGCCAGCACGTACAGGGAGGGGAACTACGAGCAGTACTTC. Translated, it gives CASTYREGNYEQYF.

This chain connects TRBV6-5 to TRBJ1-5; 7 bases agree with TRBD1. CDR3 length: 13 residues. In germline, CDR1 is MNHEY, CDR2 SVGAGI. The junction had 2 bases not matched to a gene; V was cut back by 5 bases and J by 4 bases. Here the CDR3 reads CASSQTGNQPQHF. The CDR3, as DNA: TGTGCCAGCAGTCAGACAGGGAATCAGCCCCAGCATTTT.

The chain has TRBV30 and TRBJ1-2, with D possibly being TRBD1 (6 bases). The V end was cut by 2 bases, the J end by 2 bases, with 9 bases between. The CDR3 has 13 residues. CDR1 and CDR2 (germline): GTSNPN, SVGIG (reference sequence). The CDR3 bases are TGTGCCTGGAGTCTGGGGGCGAACTATGGCTACACCTTC. Translating gives CAWSLGANYGYTF.